This T cell receptor (beta chain) was sequenced during a study of CD8 T cells in ankylosing spondylitis (TCRdb year 2017). Concerning the study at large: The study profiled T cell receptor beta repertoires in healthy donors and ankylosing spondylitis patients to find disease-linked TCR variants. The full study cohort comprised about 23 ankylosing spondylitis patients and roughly 110 healthy donors. Peripheral blood samples were taken, and synovial fluid was additionally collected from ankylosing spondylitis patients.

On this clonotype itself: The target of this receptor is not known. The record has no base qualities; no much larger clone is one base away.

Sequencing used an Illumina HiSeq 2500. Quantitative 5'-RACE with molecular barcodes was used to prepare TCR beta libraries. The study's own analysis went as follows. A new computational method based on a probabilistic model of VDJ rearrangement was used to identify disease-linked TCR variants. TCRdb reprocessed the public reads (quality trimming at Q25 with fastp, clone calling with MiXCR) and kept in-frame beta chains. Rows merge per CDR3 protein into single entries with the most common DNA and genes. The V and J calls reflect TCRdb's pipeline rather than the authors' work. The sample has over 600,000 distinct CDR3 sequences on record, roughly 19% of them singletons. The ten largest clones take up around 19% of the sample. The paper's findings and limits, for the study overall: Some motif variants had previously been reported in the synovial fluid and blood of reactive arthritis patients, which suggests shared mechanisms of disease initiation. The disease-linked clones had a CD8+ phenotype and were found at relatively low frequencies in peripheral blood. Blood from ankylosing spondylitis patients appeared to be characterized by a TCR beta motif composed of about eight highly homologous amino acid variants. Significant enrichment of the disease-linked clones was reported in matched synovial fluid samples from ankylosing spondylitis patients.

The CDR3 starts with the cysteine, ends with the phenylalanine, and has 15 residues. Only the CDR3 part of the read is kept: 45 bases, read in frame from the first base. From the germline V gene (reference sequence), CDR1 is GTSNPN and CDR2 is SVGIG. The trim is 1 base for V and 7 bases for J, with a gap of 17 bases between the germline ends. This sequence originates from a male donor with ankylosing spondylitis. Recombination joined TRBV30 with TRBJ1-5; tentative D gene TRBD1, with 6 bases matching. Material for sequencing was blood, either unsorted or a sorted T cell fraction (not recorded which). DNA sequence: TGTGCCTGGAGTGCAACTCACAGGGAAGAACAGCCCCAGCATTTT. It codes for CAWSATHREEQPQHF.